The 18 T cell receptor beta chains presented below share a single source sample, sequenced in a study of cytomegalovirus exposure and HLA in healthy donors. The PCR made use of 60 Vbeta and 13 Jbeta primers. This table comes from immunoSEQ multiplex PCR, and its TCRdb copy is limited to in-frame clones, with some not included. The table has approximately 70,000 clones, 60% to 80% seen once. The material sequenced was PBMCs. The receptors shown here come from a woman between 25 and 40 years old in good health and CMV-seropositive.

The chain has TRBV28 and TRBJ2-7; 10 bases align to TRBD1. Germline CDR1 reads MDHEN; CDR2 reads SYDVKM. This CDR3 contains 16 residues. V gave up 5 bases and J gave up 5 bases; unmatched junction bases: 12. CDR3 bases: TGTGCCAGCAGTCTCGTGACAGGGGGCTTTAAGGACGAGCAGTACTTC. Translation gives CASSLVTGGFKDEQYF.

The chain carries TRBV28 and TRBJ1-1; D is unresolved. Germline values: CDR1 MDHEN, CDR2 SYDVKM. CDR3 length: 13 residues. Deletions cut 2 bases from V and 7 bases from J, with 11 bases between. The CDR3 coding sequence is TGTGCCAGCAGTTTAGAAGGTGGAGATGAAGCTTTCTTT. It specifies CASSLEGGDEAFF.

This chain uses TRBV5-1 with TRBJ2-7; TRBD2 matches 8 bases. Germline trimming cut 0 bases from V and 2 bases from J; bases unmatched to any gene: 4. The CDR3 is 15 residues long. Germline V lookup: CDR1 SGHRS, CDR2 YFSETQ. The CDR3 protein is CASSLGTSGAYEQYF. DNA of the CDR3: TGCGCCAGCAGCTTGGGAACTAGCGGAGCCTACGAGCAGTACTTC. Based on the CDR3 plus reference TRBV5-1 and TRBJ2-7, the full variable domain is KAGVTQTPRYLIKTRGQQVTLSCSPISGHRSVSWYQQTPGQGLQFLFEYFSETQRNKGNFPGRFSGRQFSNSRSEMNVSTLELGDSALYLCASSLGTSGAYEQYFGPGTRLTVT.

This clone was counted between two and nine times. The rearrangement links TRBV5-4 to TRBJ2-1, with 10 nucleotides matching TRBD2. This CDR3 is 17 amino acids long. With 5 bases clipped from V and 2 bases from J, the junction kept 10 bases outside the gene matches. CDR1 and CDR2 from the germline V gene are SGHNT and YYREEE (reference sequence). The CDR3 spells CASRPGLGTSAYNEQFF. For the CDR3, the DNA is TGTGCCAGCAGACCAGGTTTAGGGACTAGCGCCTACAATGAGCAGTTCTTC. The variable domain in full, with the rest retrieved from reference TRBV5-4 and TRBJ2-1, is ETGVTQSPTHLIKTRGQQVTLRCSSQSGHNTVSWYQQALGQGPQFIFQYYREEENGRGNFPPRFSGLQFPNYSSELNVNALELDDSALYLCASRPGLGTSAYNEQFFGPGTRLTVL.

The chain carries TRBV2 and TRBJ2-7, with TRBD2 identical over 9 bases. This CDR3 is built from 14 residues. V trimming: 4 bases; J trimming: 2 bases; junction bases outside the gene matches: 3. The germline V gene has CDR1 SNHLY and CDR2 FYNNEI. The CDR3: CASSVSSGTYEQYF. The CDR3 DNA reads as TGTGCCAGCAGTGTGTCTAGCGGGACCTACGAGCAGTACTTC.

This chain links TRBV4-1 with TRBJ2-1, with D unclear. The CDR3 loop spans 13 amino acids. Trimming left V 2 bases short and J 10 bases short, with 12 bases between. Germline assignment: CDR1 MGHRA and CDR2 YSYEKL. CDR3: CASSQSRVTEQFF. CDR3 DNA sequence: TGCGCCAGCAGCCAAAGCCGAGTTACCGAGCAGTTCTTC.

The chain combines TRBV4-2 with TRBJ1-5; possibly TRBD1 for D (5 bases). This CDR3 is 15 amino acids long. In germline, CDR1 is LGHNA, CDR2 YNFKEQ. Trimming shortened V by 3 bases and J by 8 bases, and 17 bases separated the two germline ends. For the CDR3, the DNA is TGTGCCAGCAGCCAGGTTCCGGGGGGGAAGAAGCCCCAGCATTTT. The encoded protein is CASSQVPGGKKPQHF.

This chain links TRBV18 with TRBJ1-2; 7 bases fit TRBD1. The J segment lost 4 bases and the V segment lost 3 bases, leaving 5 bases of the junction unmatched. This CDR3 comprises 14 residues. The germline V gene encodes CDR1 KGHSH and CDR2 LQKENI. In nucleotides, the CDR3 is TGTGCCAGCTCACCTCAGACAGGGAGCTATGGCTACACCTTC. Protein sequence: CASSPQTGSYGYTF.

The chain combines TRBV6-1 with TRBJ1-1; D is undetermined. Germline CDR1 reads MNHNS; CDR2 reads SASEGT. V lost 0 bases and J lost 0, with 5 bases in between. The CDR3 has 14 residues. CDR3 residues: CASSEAALNTEAFF. CDR3 bases: TGTGCCAGCAGTGAAGCGGCCCTGAACACTGAAGCTTTCTTT.

The V call is TRBV2, the J call TRBJ2-7; 16 bases are shared with TRBD2. CDR3 length equals 19 residues. V lost 6 bases, J lost 6 bases, and 17 bases stayed unmatched. Germline CDR1 is SNHLY and CDR2 is FYNNEI. The CDR3 nucleotides read TGTGCCAGCAGCTCCATGGGGGGACTAGCGGGAGGGCCGAGGAGCGAGCAGTACTTC. Protein product: CASSSMGGLAGGPRSEQYF.

The genes are TRBV30 and TRBJ1-1, with 8 bases that match TRBD1. J gave up 6 bases and V 5 bases, and 5 bases lay outside the gene matches. CDR1 is GTSNPN and CDR2 is SVGIG in the germline V gene (reference sequence). This CDR3 region has 12 residues. CDR3 in DNA: TGTGCCTGGGGGACAGGCCGGCCTGAAGCTTTCTTT. It encodes CAWGTGRPEAFF. Full variable domain (rest looked up from reference TRBV30 and TRBJ1-1): SQTIHQWPATLVQPVGSPLSLECTVEGTSNPNLYWYRQAAGRGLQLLFYSVGIGQISSEVPQNLSASRPQDRQFILSSKKLLLSDSGFYLCAWGTGRPEAFFGQGTRLTVV.

This clone occurred once. V usage is TRBV6-6 and J usage is TRBJ1-1, with D possibly TRBD1 on 5 matching bases. There are 13 residues in the CDR3. The V gene lost 4 bases and the J gene lost 7 bases, with 13 bases spanning the gap. The germline V gene has CDR1 MNHNY and CDR2 SVGAGI (reference sequence). For the CDR3, the DNA is TGTGCCAGCAGTTTCATAACAGGAAGTGAAGCTTTCTTT. Residues: CASSFITGSEAFF.

The chain couples TRBV5-6 to TRBJ1-2; tentatively, D is TRBD1 (5 bases). Germline V gene data show CDR1 as SGHDT and CDR2 as YYEEEE. V lost 2 bases and J lost 6, with 11 bases in between. CDR3 size: 13 residues. The CDR3 spells CASSFSAGNGYTF. The CDR3 region has the DNA TGTGCCAGCAGCTTCTCGGCAGGGAATGGCTACACCTTC.

This clone was counted only a few times. The rearrangement joins TRBV28 to TRBJ1-5; 7 nucleotides align to TRBD1. The length of the CDR3 is 14 residues. Unmatched junction bases numbered 6, after V lost 7 bases and J lost 3 bases. The germline V gene has CDR1 MDHEN and CDR2 SYDVKM. The CDR3 DNA is TGTGCCAGCACCATCCAGGGGGTCAATCAGCCCCAGCATTTT. It specifies CASTIQGVNQPQHF. Complete variable domain (other parts from reference TRBV28 and TRBJ1-5): DVKVTQSSRYLVKRTGEKVFLECVQDMDHENMFWYRQDPGLGLRLIYFSYDVKMKEKGDIPEGYSVSREKKERFSLILESASTNQTSMYLCASTIQGVNQPQHFGDGTRLSIL.

This clone appeared a few times. The V call is TRBV14, the J call TRBJ2-6, with a possible D match to TRBD2 (6 bases). The CDR3 extends over 18 amino acids. V was cut by 5 bases and J by 4 bases, with 21 bases left in between. Germline V CDR1 and CDR2: SGHDN, FVKESK. CDR3 nucleotides: TGTGCCAGCAGCTTAAATTTCCCGCTAGCGTGGGGGGCCAACGTCCTGACTTTC. It codes for CASSLNFPLAWGANVLTF.

The chain couples TRBV30 to TRBJ1-2; 7 bases are a match to TRBD1. The CDR3 has 17 residues. Germline-derived CDR1 and CDR2 are GTSNPN and SVGIG (reference sequence). V dropped 2 bases and J dropped 1; count of bases not matched to a gene: 13. CDR3 sequence: CAWSRDRATTFNYGYTF. The CDR3 DNA reads TGTGCCTGGAGTAGGGACAGAGCGACGACTTTTAACTATGGCTACACCTTC.

The V and J genes are TRBV29-1 and TRBJ2-1, with D maybe TRBD1 (5 bases). The CDR3 contains 14 residues. Germline CDR1 and CDR2: SQVTM and ANQGSEA. V lost 0 bases, J lost 2 bases, and 8 bases lay in between. The CDR3 loop is CSVEDRATYNEQFF. As DNA, the CDR3 is TGCAGCGTTGAAGACAGGGCCACCTACAATGAGCAGTTCTTC.

In DNA form, the CDR3 reads TGTGCCAGTAGCCAGCAGACAGAGTCGGGTCAGCCCCAGCATTTT. Translation: CASSQQTESGQPQHF. V and J are TRBV19 and TRBJ1-5; D perhaps matches TRBD1 (5 bases). Trimming stripped 6 bases from V and 6 bases from J, with 18 bases between. Germline V lookup: CDR1 LNHDA, CDR2 SQIVND (reference sequence). The length of the CDR3 is 15 residues.